Listed here are 13 T cell receptor beta chains from one sample, sequenced in a study of response to subunit inactivated influenza vaccine. TCRdb ran MiXCR on the RT-PCR reads and lists one entry per CDR3 protein. The sample has over 450,000 distinct CDR3 sequences, approximately 12% seen once; the top ten hold about an eighth. Here the sequenced sample was PBMCs from blood, taken 45 days after vaccination. All receptors derive from a middle-aged man who received an inactivated influenza vaccine.

The CDR3 is CASSPAEVGNEQFF. For the CDR3, the DNA is TGTGCCAGCTCACCCGCCGAAGTGGGCAATGAGCAGTTCTTC. The chain couples TRBV18 to TRBJ2-1, with no clear D. Between the trimmed V and J ends, which lost 3 bases and 6 bases, there was a span of 12 bases. Per germline, CDR1 KGHSH and CDR2 LQKENI. The CDR3 covers 14 residues.

This chain links TRBV10-3 with TRBJ2-3, with 12 bases fitting TRBD2. J gave up 2 bases and V 6 bases, and 6 bases lay outside the gene matches. Germline lookup yields CDR1 ENHRY and CDR2 SYGVKD. The CDR3 has 16 amino acids. CDR3 coding DNA: TGTGCCATCAGGTCACTAGCGGGAGGTATCACAGATACGCAGTATTTT. Translated, it gives CAIRSLAGGITDTQYF.

The chain combines TRBV7-2 with TRBJ2-5; 11 nucleotides match TRBD2. V shed 1 base and J 5 bases; nucleotides not matched to a gene: 9. Germline lookup yields CDR1 SGHTA and CDR2 FQGNSA. The CDR3 runs 17 residues. The DNA of the CDR3 is TGTGCCAGCAGCTTAGGACTAGCGGGGATCCGGGGGGAGACCCAGTACTTC. This codes for CASSLGLAGIRGETQYF. The full variable domain, in which reference TRBV7-2 and TRBJ2-5 provide the parts outside the CDR3, is GAGVSQSPSNKVTEKGKDVELRCDPISGHTALYWYRQSLGQGLEFLIYFQGNSAPDKSGLPSDRFSAERTGGSVSTLTIQRTQQEDSAVYLCASSLGLAGIRGETQYFGPGTRLLVL.

This clonotype was seen only a few times. This chain connects TRBV9 to TRBJ2-7, with 16 bases lining up with TRBD2. Losses at the gene ends were 3 bases for V and 5 bases for J; bases not matched to a gene: 5. The V gene's germline CDR1 is SGDLS and CDR2 YYNGEE. The CDR3 is made up of 16 amino acids. The CDR3 is CASSAGTSGRADEQYF. The CDR3, as DNA: TGTGCCAGCAGCGCCGGGACTAGCGGGAGGGCGGACGAGCAGTACTTC.

This clonotype appeared a few times. The chain links TRBV18 to TRBJ2-5; possible D gene TRBD2, 6 bases. Trimming took 6 bases from V and 5 from J, leaving 16 bases between them. Germline lookup yields CDR1 KGHSH and CDR2 LQKENI. This CDR3 region has 14 residues. CDR3 in amino acids: CASSARDLGETQYF. The CDR3 coding sequence is TGTGCCAGCTCGGCGAGGGACTTGGGGGAGACCCAGTACTTC.

The sample holds a few counts of this clonotype. The rearrangement links TRBV20-1 to TRBJ2-6; D is uncertain. V was shortened by 1 base and J by 4 bases, with 14 bases between the two germline ends. Germline V gene data show CDR1 as DFQATT and CDR2 as SNEGSKA (reference sequence). The CDR3 length is 16 residues. The CDR3 loop is CSARGPSTFGANVLTF. The CDR3 nucleotides read TGCAGTGCTAGAGGGCCGTCGACCTTCGGGGCCAACGTCCTGACTTTC.

V is TRBV4-3 and J is TRBJ2-4; the D is unclear. This CDR3 is 15 amino acids long. Germline V CDR1 and CDR2: LGHNA, YSLEER. Deletions cut 0 bases from V and 0 bases from J, with 6 bases between. The CDR3 protein is CASSQDVGAKNIQYF. Here the CDR3 DNA reads TGCGCCAGCAGCCAAGACGTGGGAGCCAAAAACATTCAGTACTTC.

The table lists this clonotype with a count of one. This chain links TRBV20-1 with TRBJ2-7; TRBD1 matches 7 bases. CDR1 and CDR2 (germline): DFQATT, SNEGSKA (reference sequence). Trimming removed 3 bases from V and 4 bases from J; junction bases left unmatched: 12. This CDR3 has 15 residues. The CDR3 sequence: CSASYFAGGTYEQYF. CDR3 coding DNA: TGCAGTGCTAGTTATTTCGCAGGGGGAACATACGAGCAGTACTTC.

The V call is TRBV6-5, the J call TRBJ2-2, with a tentative D call TRBD1 (7 bases). The CDR3 length is 16 residues. CDR1 is MNHEY, CDR2 SVGAGI, per germline. With 0 bases removed from V and 5 bases from J, the gap between germline ends came to 13 bases. CDR3 in amino acids: CASSYSGQGGTGELFF. CDR3 DNA sequence: TGTGCCAGCAGTTACTCCGGTCAGGGGGGAACCGGGGAGCTGTTTTTT.

The rearrangement links TRBV24-1 to TRBJ2-1, with no clear D. The germline gives CDR1 KGHDR, CDR2 SFDVKD. There are 15 residues in the CDR3. V was clipped by 2 bases and J by 0 bases, with 7 bases between them. This CDR3 is CATSDWASSYNEQFF. The CDR3 DNA follows: TGTGCCACCAGTGATTGGGCGAGCTCCTACAATGAGCAGTTCTTC.

Note on this clonotype: Just one base apart from a much larger clone, this may be a read error. The final CDR3 position lacks the conserved phenylalanine or tryptophan, pointing to a likely read error. This chain joins TRBV29-1 and TRBJ2-5; the D is unclear. The germline V gene has CDR1 SQVTM and CDR2 ANQGSEA. Trimming took off 0 bases at V and 5 bases at J, with 7 bases between the two ends. The CDR3 is 12 amino acids. This CDR3 reads CSVEDQVETQYL. The CDR3, as DNA: TGCAGCGTTGAAGATCAGGTGGAGACCCAGTACTTG.

This chain links TRBV18 with TRBJ2-2, with D unresolved. This CDR3 comprises 13 residues. Germline values: CDR1 KGHSH, CDR2 LQKENI. Trimming took off 3 bases at V and 3 bases at J, with 5 bases between the two ends. The CDR3 is CASSPWDTGELFF. The CDR3 nucleotides are TGTGCCAGCTCACCCTGGGACACCGGGGAGCTGTTTTTT.

The CDR3: CASSLGPSGNTIYF. CDR3 nucleotide sequence: TGCGCCAGCAGCTTGGGTCCATCTGGAAACACCATATATTTT. This rearrangement joins TRBV5-1 to TRBJ1-3; D remains ambiguous. The V end lost 0 bases, the J end lost 1 base, and 5 bases lay between the germline ends. The CDR3 consists of 14 residues. Germline V gives CDR1 SGHRS, CDR2 YFSETQ.